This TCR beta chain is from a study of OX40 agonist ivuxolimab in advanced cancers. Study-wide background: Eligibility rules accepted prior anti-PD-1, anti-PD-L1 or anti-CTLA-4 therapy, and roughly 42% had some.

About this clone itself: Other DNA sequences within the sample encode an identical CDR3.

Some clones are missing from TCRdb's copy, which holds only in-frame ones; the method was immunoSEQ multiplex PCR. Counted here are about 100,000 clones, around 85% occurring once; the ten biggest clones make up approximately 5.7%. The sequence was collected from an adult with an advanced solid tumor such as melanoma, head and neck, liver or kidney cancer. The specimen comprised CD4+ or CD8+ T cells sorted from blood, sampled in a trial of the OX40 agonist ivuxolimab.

Here the CDR3 reads CASSLGAGGGYTF. The CDR3 DNA sequence: TGTGCCAGCAGCTTAGGGGCGGGGGGTGGCTACACCTTC. This chain joins TRBV11-2 and TRBJ1-2; D perhaps matches TRBD1 (5 bases). V shed 1 base and J shed 7 bases, with 10 bases lying between them. The CDR3 has 13 amino acids. Looked up from germline, CDR1 is SGHAT and CDR2 is FQNNGV.